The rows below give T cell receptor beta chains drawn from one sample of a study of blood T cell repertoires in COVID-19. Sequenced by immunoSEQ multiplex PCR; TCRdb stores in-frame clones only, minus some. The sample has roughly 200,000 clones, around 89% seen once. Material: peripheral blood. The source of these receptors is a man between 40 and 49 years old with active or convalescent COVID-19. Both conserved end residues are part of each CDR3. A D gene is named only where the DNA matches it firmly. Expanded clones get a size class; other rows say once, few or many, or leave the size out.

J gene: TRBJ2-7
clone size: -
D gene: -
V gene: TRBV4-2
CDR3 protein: CASSQSSYEQYF
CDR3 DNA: TGTGCCAGCAGCCAATCCAGCTACGAGCAGTACTTC

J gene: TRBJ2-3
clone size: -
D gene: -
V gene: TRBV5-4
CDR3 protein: CASSSGGVDTQYF
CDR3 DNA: TGTGCCAGCAGCTCGGGCGGGGTGGATACGCAGTATTTT

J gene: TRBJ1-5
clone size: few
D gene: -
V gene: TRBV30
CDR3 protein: CAWSTQGTLNQPQHF
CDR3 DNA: TGTGCCTGGAGTACCCAGGGGACCTTAAATCAGCCCCAGCATTTT

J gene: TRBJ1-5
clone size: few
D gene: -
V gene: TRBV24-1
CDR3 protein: CATSVSGDNQPQHF
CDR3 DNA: TGTGCCACCAGTGTCTCCGGGGACAATCAGCCCCAGCATTTT

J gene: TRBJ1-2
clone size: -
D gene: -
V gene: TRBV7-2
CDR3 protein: CASSLSGTNYGYTF
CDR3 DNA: TGTGCCAGCAGCTTATCAGGGACTAACTATGGCTACACCTTC

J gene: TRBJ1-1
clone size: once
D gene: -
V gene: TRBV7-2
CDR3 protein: CASSTNRVVTEAFF
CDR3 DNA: TGTGCCAGCAGCACCAACAGGGTTGTGACTGAAGCTTTCTTT

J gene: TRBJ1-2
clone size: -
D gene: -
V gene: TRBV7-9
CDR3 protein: CASSLFQGEGYTF
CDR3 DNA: TGTGCCAGCAGCTTGTTTCAAGGAGAGGGCTACACCTTC

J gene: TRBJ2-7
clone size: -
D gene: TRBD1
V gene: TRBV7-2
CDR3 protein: CASSPGQGWEQYF
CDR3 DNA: TGTGCCAGCAGTCCGGGACAGGGTTGGGAGCAGTACTTC

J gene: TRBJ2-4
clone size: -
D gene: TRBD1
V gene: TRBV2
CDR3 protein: CASSVIRSNTGVAKNIQYF
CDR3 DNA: TGTGCCAGCAGCGTAATCCGATCAAATACAGGGGTGGCCAAAAACATTCAGTACTTC

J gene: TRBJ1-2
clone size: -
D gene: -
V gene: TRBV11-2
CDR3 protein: CASSFPRGYGYTF
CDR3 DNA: TGTGCCAGCAGCTTCCCTCGGGGGTACGGCTACACCTTC

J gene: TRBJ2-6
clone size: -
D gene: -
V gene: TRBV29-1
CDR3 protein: CSVDPGSVVSGANVLTF
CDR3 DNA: TGCAGCGTTGACCCCGGGAGCGTCGTCTCTGGGGCCAACGTCCTGACTTTC

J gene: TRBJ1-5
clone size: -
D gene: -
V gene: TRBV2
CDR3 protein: CASSSGSNQPQHF
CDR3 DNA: TGTGCCAGCAGTTCGGGGAGCAATCAGCCCCAGCATTTT

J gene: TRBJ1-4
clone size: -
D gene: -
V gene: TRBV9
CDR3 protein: CASSVEAKQNEKLFF
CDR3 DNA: TGTGCCAGCAGCGTAGAGGCGAAACAGAATGAAAAACTGTTTTTT

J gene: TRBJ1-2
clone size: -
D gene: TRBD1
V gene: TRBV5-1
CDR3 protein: CASSSARGREGYTF
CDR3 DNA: TGCGCCAGCAGCTCCGCCAGGGGGCGGGAAGGCTACACCTTC

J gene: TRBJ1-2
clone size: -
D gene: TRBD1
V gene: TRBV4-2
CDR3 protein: CASSQDLQGAWGYTF
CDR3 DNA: TGTGCCAGCAGCCAAGATTTACAGGGGGCATGGGGCTACACCTTC

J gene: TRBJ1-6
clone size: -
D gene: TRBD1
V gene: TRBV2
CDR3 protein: CATNVDRGNSPLHF
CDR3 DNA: TGTGCCACCAACGTAGACAGGGGTAATTCACCCCTCCACTTT

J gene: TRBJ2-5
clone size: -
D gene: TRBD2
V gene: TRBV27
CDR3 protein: CASSFREGEETQYF
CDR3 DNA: TGTGCCAGCAGTTTCCGGGAGGGAGAAGAGACCCAGTACTTC

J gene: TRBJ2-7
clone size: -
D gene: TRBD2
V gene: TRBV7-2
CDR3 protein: CASSGSSGSAYEQYF
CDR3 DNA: TGTGCCAGCAGCGGCTCTAGCGGGAGTGCCTACGAGCAGTACTTC

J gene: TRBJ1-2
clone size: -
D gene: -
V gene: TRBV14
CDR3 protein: CASSQASWAVGYTF
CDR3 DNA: TGTGCCAGCAGCCAAGCGAGTTGGGCTGTTGGCTACACCTTC

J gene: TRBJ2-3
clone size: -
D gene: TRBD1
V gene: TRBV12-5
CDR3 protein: CACGPGDLRDRGEVGDTQYF
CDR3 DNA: TGTGCTTGTGGTCCCGGAGATCTCCGGGACAGGGGTGAAGTCGGAGATACGCAGTATTTT

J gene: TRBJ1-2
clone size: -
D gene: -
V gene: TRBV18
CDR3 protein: CASSRPQGSYTF
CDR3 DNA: TGTGCCAGCTCACGGCCGCAGGGAAGCTACACCTTC

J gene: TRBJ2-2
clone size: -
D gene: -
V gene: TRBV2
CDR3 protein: CASNPANTGELFF
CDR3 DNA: TGTGCCAGCAACCCGGCGAACACCGGGGAGCTGTTTTTT

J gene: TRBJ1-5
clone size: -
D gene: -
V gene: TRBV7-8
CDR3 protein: CASSLQGSNQPQHF
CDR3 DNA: TGTGCCAGCAGCTTACAGGGCTCTAATCAGCCCCAGCATTTT

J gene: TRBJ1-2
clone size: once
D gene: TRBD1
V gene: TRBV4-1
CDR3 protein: CASSQDRWDRNGYTF
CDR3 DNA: TGCGCCAGCAGCCAAGATCGATGGGACAGGAATGGCTACACCTTC

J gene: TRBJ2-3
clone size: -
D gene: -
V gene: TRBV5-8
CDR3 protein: CASSLLRSTDTQYF
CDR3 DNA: TGTGCCAGCAGCTTGTTGAGAAGCACAGATACGCAGTATTTT

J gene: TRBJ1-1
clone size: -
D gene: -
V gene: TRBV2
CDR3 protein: CASSFRTEAFF
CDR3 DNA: TGTGCCAGCAGTTTTCGGACTGAAGCTTTCTTT

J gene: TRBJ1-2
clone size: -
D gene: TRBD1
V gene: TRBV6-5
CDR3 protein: CASSYRGTGLYGYTF
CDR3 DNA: TGTGCCAGCAGTTATCGTGGGACAGGCCTCTATGGCTACACCTTC

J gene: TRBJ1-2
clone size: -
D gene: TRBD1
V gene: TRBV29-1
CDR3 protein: CSFRTGGYGYTF
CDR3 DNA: TGCAGCTTCCGGACAGGCGGCTATGGCTACACCTTC

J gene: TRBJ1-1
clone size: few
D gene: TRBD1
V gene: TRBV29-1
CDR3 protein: CSVARQGKGNTEAFF
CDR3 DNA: TGCAGCGTTGCGCGACAGGGGAAAGGGAACACTGAAGCTTTCTTT

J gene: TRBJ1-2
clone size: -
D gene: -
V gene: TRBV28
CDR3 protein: CASSYGGIYGYTF
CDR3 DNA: TGTGCCAGCAGTTACGGCGGGATCTATGGCTACACCTTC

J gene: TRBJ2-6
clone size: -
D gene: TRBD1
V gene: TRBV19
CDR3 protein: CASSIGSAGGFTFSSGANVLTF
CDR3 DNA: TGTGCCAGTAGTATAGGATCGGCAGGGGGCTTTACGTTTTCCTCTGGGGCCAACGTCCTGACTTTC

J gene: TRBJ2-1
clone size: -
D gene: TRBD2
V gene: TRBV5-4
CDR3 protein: CASSPGLAVDEQFF
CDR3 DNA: TGTGCCAGCAGTCCGGGACTAGCGGTGGATGAGCAGTTCTTC

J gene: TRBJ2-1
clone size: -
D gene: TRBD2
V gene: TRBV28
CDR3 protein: CASSFRLAGGFGNEQFF
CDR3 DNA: TGTGCCAGCAGTTTTCGCCTAGCGGGAGGTTTTGGCAATGAGCAGTTCTTC

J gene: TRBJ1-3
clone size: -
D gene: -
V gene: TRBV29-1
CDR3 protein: CSVGSRGNTIYF
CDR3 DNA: TGCAGCGTCGGATCGAGGGGAAACACCATATATTTT

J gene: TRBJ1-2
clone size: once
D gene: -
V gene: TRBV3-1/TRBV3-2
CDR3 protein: CASSQGPGGYGYTF
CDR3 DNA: TGTGCCAGCAGCCAAGGGCCCGGGGGCTATGGCTACACCTTC

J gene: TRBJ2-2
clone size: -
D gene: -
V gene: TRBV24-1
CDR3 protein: CATSPPTTGTNTGELFF
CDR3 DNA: TGTGCCACCTCTCCTCCCACCACCGGGACTAACACCGGGGAGCTGTTTTTT

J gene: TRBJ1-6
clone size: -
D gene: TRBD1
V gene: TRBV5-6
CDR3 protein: CASTLRGGPYNSPLHF
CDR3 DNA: TGTGCCAGCACCTTAAGAGGGGGCCCCTATAATTCACCCCTCCACTTT

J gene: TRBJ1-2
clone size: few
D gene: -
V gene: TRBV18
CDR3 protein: CASSPVEGSVGYTF
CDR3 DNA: TGTGCCAGCTCACCAGTGGAGGGATCGGTTGGCTACACCTTC

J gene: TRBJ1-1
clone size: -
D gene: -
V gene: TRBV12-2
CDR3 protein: CASRFQAKNTEAFF
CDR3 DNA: TGTGCAAGTCGCTTCCAAGCCAAGAACACTGAAGCTTTCTTT

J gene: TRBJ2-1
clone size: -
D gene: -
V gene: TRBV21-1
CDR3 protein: CASSTLAVHNEQFF
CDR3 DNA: TGTGCCAGCAGCACTCTAGCGGTCCACAATGAGCAGTTCTTC

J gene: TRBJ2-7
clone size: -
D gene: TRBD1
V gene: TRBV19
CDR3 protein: CASSIQGAGFEQYF
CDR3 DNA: TGTGCCAGTAGTATCCAGGGGGCTGGGTTCGAGCAGTACTTC

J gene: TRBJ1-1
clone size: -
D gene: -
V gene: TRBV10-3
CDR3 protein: CAISVRQGVTEAFF
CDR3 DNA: TGTGCCATCAGTGTACGGCAGGGTGTCACTGAAGCTTTCTTT

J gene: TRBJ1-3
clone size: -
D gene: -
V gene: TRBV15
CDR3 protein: CATKDGALLTSGNTIYF
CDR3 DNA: TGTGCCACTAAGGATGGGGCCCTACTTACCTCTGGAAACACCATATATTTT

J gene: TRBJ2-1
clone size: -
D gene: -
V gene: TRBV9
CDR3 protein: CASSVDEGVSPFF
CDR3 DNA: TGTGCCAGCAGCGTAGACGAGGGCGTATCTCCGTTCTTC

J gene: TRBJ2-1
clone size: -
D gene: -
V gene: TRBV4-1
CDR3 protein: CASSQDESSDDNEQFF
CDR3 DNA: TGCGCCAGCAGCCAAGATGAGAGTAGCGATGACAATGAGCAGTTCTTC

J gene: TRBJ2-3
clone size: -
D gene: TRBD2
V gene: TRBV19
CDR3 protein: CASIGTSGTDTQYF
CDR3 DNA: TGTGCCAGTATTGGGACTAGCGGCACAGATACGCAGTATTTT

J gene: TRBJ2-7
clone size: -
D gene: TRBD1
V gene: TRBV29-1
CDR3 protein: CSVRQSTGFNEQYF
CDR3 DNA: TGCAGCGTACGCCAATCGACAGGGTTCAACGAGCAGTACTTC

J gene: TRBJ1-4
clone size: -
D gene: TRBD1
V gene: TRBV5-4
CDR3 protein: CASSLDPGQGSEKLFF
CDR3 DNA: TGTGCCAGCAGCCTCGACCCGGGACAGGGTAGTGAAAAACTGTTTTTT

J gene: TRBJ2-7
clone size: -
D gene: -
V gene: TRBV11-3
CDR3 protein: CASSLGAWGREDSYEQYF
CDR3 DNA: TGTGCCAGCAGCTTAGGGGCATGGGGCAGGGAGGACTCCTACGAGCAGTACTTC

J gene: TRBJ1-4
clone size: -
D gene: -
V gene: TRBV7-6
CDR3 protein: CASSLRGGEKLFF
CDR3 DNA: TGTGCCAGCAGCTTACGGGGGGGCGAAAAACTGTTTTTT

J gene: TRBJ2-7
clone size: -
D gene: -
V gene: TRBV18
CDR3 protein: CASSPPGQPFLGEQYF
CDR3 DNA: TGTGCCAGCTCACCACCTGGACAGCCATTTCTGGGCGAGCAGTACTTC